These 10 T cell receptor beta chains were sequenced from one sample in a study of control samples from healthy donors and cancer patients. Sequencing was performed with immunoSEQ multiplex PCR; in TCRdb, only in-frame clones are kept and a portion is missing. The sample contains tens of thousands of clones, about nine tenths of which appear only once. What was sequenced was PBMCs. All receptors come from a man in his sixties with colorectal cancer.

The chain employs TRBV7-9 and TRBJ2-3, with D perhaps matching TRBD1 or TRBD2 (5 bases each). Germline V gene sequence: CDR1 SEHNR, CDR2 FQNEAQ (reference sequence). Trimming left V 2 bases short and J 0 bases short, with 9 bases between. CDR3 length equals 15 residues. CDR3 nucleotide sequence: TGTGCCAGCAGCTTATACAGGACTAGCACAGATACGCAGTATTTT. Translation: CASSLYRTSTDTQYF. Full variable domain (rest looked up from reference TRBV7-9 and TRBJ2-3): DTGVSQNPRHKITKRGQNVTFRCDPISEHNRLYWYRQTLGQGPEFLTYFQNEAQLEKSRLLSDRFSAERPKGSFSTLEIQRTEQGDSAMYLCASSLYRTSTDTQYFGPGTRLTVL.

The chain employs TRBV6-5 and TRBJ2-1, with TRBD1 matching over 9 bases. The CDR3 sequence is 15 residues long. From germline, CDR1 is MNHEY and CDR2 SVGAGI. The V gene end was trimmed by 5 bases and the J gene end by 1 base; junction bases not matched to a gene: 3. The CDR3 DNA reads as TGTGCCAGCAGTCCGGGACAGGGATCCTACAATGAGCAGTTCTTC. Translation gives CASSPGQGSYNEQFF.

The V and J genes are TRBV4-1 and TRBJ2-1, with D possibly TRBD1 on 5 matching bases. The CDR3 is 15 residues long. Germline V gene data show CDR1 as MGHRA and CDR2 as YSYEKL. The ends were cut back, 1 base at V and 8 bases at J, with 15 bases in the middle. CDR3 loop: CASSQGGERIDEQFF. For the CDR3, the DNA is TGCGCCAGCAGCCAAGGGGGCGAGCGAATCGATGAGCAGTTCTTC.

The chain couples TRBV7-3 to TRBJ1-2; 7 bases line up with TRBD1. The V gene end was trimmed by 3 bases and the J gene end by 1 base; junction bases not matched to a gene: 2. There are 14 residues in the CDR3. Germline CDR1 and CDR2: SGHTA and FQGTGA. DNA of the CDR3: TGTGCCAGCAGCTTGGACAGGAATAACTATGGCTACACCTTC. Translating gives CASSLDRNNYGYTF.

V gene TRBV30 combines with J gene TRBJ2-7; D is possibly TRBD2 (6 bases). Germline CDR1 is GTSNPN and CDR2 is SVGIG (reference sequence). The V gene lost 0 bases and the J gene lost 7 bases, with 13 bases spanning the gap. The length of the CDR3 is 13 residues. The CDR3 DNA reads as TGTGCCTGGAGTGTACGGGGACTCACAGAGCAGTACTTC. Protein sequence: CAWSVRGLTEQYF.

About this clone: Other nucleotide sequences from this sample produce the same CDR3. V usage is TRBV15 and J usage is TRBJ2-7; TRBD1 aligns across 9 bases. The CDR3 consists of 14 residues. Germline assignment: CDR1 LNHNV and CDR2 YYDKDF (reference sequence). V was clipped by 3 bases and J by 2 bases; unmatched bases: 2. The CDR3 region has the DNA TGTGCCACCAGCAGGGACAGGGGACCCTACGAGCAGTACTTC. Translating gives CATSRDRGPYEQYF.

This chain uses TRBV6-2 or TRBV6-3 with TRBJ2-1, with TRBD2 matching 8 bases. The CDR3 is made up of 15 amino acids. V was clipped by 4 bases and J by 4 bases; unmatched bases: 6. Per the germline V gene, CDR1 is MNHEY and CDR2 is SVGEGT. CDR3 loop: CASSSGGEVYNEQFF. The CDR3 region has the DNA TGTGCCAGCAGTTCCGGGGGGGAAGTTTACAATGAGCAGTTCTTC.

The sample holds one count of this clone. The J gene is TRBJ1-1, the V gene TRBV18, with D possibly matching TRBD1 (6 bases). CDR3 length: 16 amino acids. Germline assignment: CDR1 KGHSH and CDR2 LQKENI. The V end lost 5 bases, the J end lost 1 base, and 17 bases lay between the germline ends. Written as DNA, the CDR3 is TGTGCCAGCTCAACCTCGATGGGGGGGCCGAACACTGAAGCTTTCTTT. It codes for CASSTSMGGPNTEAFF.

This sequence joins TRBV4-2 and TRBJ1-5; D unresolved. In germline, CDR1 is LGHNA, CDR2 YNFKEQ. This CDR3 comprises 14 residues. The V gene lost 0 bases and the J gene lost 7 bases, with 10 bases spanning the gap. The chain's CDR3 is CASSQDGVGQPQHF. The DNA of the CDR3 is TGTGCCAGCAGCCAAGACGGGGTCGGGCAGCCCCAGCATTTT.

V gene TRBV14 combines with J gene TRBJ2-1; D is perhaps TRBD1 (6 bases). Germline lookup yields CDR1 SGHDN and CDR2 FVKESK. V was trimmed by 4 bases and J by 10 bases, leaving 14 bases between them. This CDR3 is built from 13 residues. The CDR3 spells CASSLTGLWEQFF. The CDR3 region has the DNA TGTGCCAGCAGCCTCACAGGGTTATGGGAGCAGTTCTTC. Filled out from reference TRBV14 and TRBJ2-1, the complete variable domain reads EAGVTQFPSHSVIEKGQTVTLRCDPISGHDNLYWYRRVMGKEIKFLLHFVKESKQDESGMPNNRFLAERTGGTYSTLKVQPAELEDSGVYFCASSLTGLWEQFFGPGTRLTVL.